The sequence of this T cell receptor (beta chain) was determined in a study of cytomegalovirus exposure and HLA in healthy donors. Regarding the study as a whole: A few CMV-associated chains were confirmed in vitro to be specific for CMV antigens. About 87% or about 30% of the time was how often most TCR beta V segments were productive, according to an earlier analysis.

Notes on this clone: The antigen is unknown.

It was with 60 Vbeta and 13 Jbeta primers that the PCR ran. This table comes from immunoSEQ multiplex PCR, and its TCRdb copy is limited to in-frame clones, with some not included. The profile shows roughly 120,000 clones, 75% to 90% of them singletons. The TCR sequence derives from a man aged 35 to 55 in good health and CMV-seronegative. The sample comprised PBMCs.

Here the CDR3 DNA reads TGCGCCAGCAGCTATACTAGCGGGAGCACCGGGGAGCTGTTTTTT. Its protein is CASSYTSGSTGELFF. The chain uses TRBV4-3 and TRBJ2-2; 11 positions agree with TRBD2. The CDR3 runs 15 residues. CDR1 and CDR2 from the germline V gene are LGHNA and YSLEER. J was trimmed by 4 bases and V by 5 bases; bases with no gene match: 3.